This T cell receptor beta chain appears in the sequencing data of a study of brain T cells in children with intractable seizures. There are 16 residues in the CDR3. Looked up from germline, CDR1 is SGHRS and CDR2 is YFSETQ. The junction had 7 bases not matched to a gene; V was cut back by 0 bases and J by 5 bases. TCRdb's copy holds only in-frame clones and misses some; the assay was immunoSEQ multiplex PCR. The table has about 340,000 clones, nearly 95% seen once. Time point reported: blood from clinic visit 5 months post-surgery; TSC patient then seizure free. This clone was found once. The TCR sequence derives from a boy younger than two with tuberous sclerosis and intractable seizures. Sequenced material: peripheral blood, taken about 5 months after surgery. The rearrangement links TRBV5-1 to TRBJ2-1; 8 bases are a match to TRBD1. The CDR3 reads CASSLVLRTGNNEQFF. CDR3 DNA sequence: TGCGCCAGCAGCTTGGTTTTGAGGACAGGGAACAATGAGCAGTTCTTC. Variable domain in full (rest from reference TRBV5-1 and TRBJ2-1): KAGVTQTPRYLIKTRGQQVTLSCSPISGHRSVSWYQQTPGQGLQFLFEYFSETQRNKGNFPGRFSGRQFSNSRSEMNVSTLELGDSALYLCASSLVLRTGNNEQFFGPGTRLTVL.